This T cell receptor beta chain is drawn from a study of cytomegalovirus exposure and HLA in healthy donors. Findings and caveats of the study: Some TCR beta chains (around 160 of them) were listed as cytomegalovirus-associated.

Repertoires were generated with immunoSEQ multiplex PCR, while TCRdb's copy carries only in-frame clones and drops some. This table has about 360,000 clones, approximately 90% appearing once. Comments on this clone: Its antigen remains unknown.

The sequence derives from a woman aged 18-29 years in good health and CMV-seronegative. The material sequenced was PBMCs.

The DNA for the CDR3 is TGTGCCAGCAGCTTAGGGACAGGTCAGGATACGCAGTATTTT. Translation: CASSLGTGQDTQYF. The V gene is TRBV7-6, the J gene TRBJ2-3, with 7 positions matching TRBD1. V was pared by 1 base and J by 6 bases, with 4 bases of the junction left unmatched. Germline V gene data show CDR1 as SGHVS and CDR2 as FNYEAQ. The CDR3 sequence is 14 residues long.